A single sample gave rise to the 22 T cell receptor beta chains below, sequenced in a study of T cells in Graves' hyperthyroidism and ophthalmopathy (dated by TCRdb to between 2018 and 2020). The receptor library was made with multiplex PCR. Reads for this sample came from an Illumina HiSeq 2000. TCR beta CDR3 regions were amplified from RNA transcripts. For the first round of RT-PCR on the TCR CDR3, the HTBI primer set was used together with the Qiagen OneStep RT-PCR kit. TCRdb handled the public reads itself, with Q25 trimming in fastp and clone calling in MiXCR, and kept productive beta chains. Every CDR3 protein is listed once, alongside the most common genes and DNA of its rows. The table for this sample lists a few hundred thousand distinct CDR3 sequences; approximately 16% of them were counted only once. The ten largest make up around 3.5% of the sample. The sequenced sample consisted of blood. The receptors come from a woman between 35 and 50 years old with Graves' ophthalmopathy.

In its sample, this clonotype was seen many times. V usage is TRBV5-1 and J usage is TRBJ2-7; the D gene is possibly TRBD1 (6 bases). V was cut by 3 bases and J by 0 bases, with 13 bases left in between. Per the germline V gene, CDR1 is SGHRS and CDR2 is YFSETQ. There are 15 residues in the CDR3. In nucleotides, the CDR3 is TGCGCCAGCAGCTGGGGGCCAAGGGGCTCCTACGAGCAGTACTTC. Translating it yields CASSWGPRGSYEQYF.

Turning to this clonotype: At one end, the junction sequence differs from germline, possibly due to a read error. The genes are TRBV18 and TRBJ2-7; 9 bases are a match to TRBD2. Looked up from germline, CDR1 is KGHSH and CDR2 is LQKENI. CDR3 length: 15 amino acids. The CDR3 DNA sequence: TGTGCCAACTCACCACAGACTAGCGGACCCTACGAGCAGTACTTC. Translated, it gives CANSPQTSGPYEQYF.

The chain joins TRBV7-3 to TRBJ2-7; 7 bases line up with TRBD1. Germline trimming cut 3 bases from V and 3 bases from J; bases unmatched to any gene: 14. The V gene's germline CDR1 is SGHTA and CDR2 FQGTGA. The CDR3 loop spans 17 amino acids. The CDR3 DNA is TGTGCCAGCAGCTTGGGTGATAACAGGGGATTTCACTACGAGCAGTACTTC. Protein product: CASSLGDNRGFHYEQYF.

This clonotype appeared many times. The chain employs TRBV5-1 and TRBJ2-2, with TRBD2 matching 10 bases. CDR3 length: 15 amino acids. The V and J ends lost 4 bases and 1 base, in that order; junction bases with no gene match: 1. CDR1 SGHRS and CDR2 YFSETQ come from the germline V gene. This CDR3 is CASSRTSGNTGELFF. For the CDR3, the DNA is TGCGCCAGCAGCAGGACTAGCGGGAACACCGGGGAGCTGTTTTTT.

The rearrangement links TRBV6-1 to TRBJ2-7; 14 positions agree with TRBD2. The CDR3 spans 15 residues. V was clipped by 4 bases and J by 6 bases; unmatched bases: 5. From germline, CDR1 is MNHNS and CDR2 SASEGT. The CDR3 nucleotides are TGTGCCAGCAGTGGGGGACTAGCGGGAGCAATCGAGCAGTACTTC. Its protein is CASSGGLAGAIEQYF.

Turning to this clonotype: At one end, the junction sequence differs from germline, possibly due to a read error. The rearrangement links TRBV2 to TRBJ2-4, with D unclear. From germline, CDR1 is SNHLY and CDR2 FYNNEI. There are 16 residues in the CDR3. The CDR3 DNA reads as TGTGCCGGCAGTGAACCGCCCACCTTAGCCAAAAACACTCAGTACTTC. This gives the protein CAGSEPPTLAKNTQYF.

The sample holds many counts of this clonotype. V and J are TRBV18 and TRBJ2-1; D is uncertain. V was cut by 3 bases and J by 8 bases, with 11 bases left in between. This CDR3 has 13 residues. CDR1 is KGHSH and CDR2 is LQKENI in the germline V gene. Written as DNA, the CDR3 is TGTGCCAGCTCACCCTTGAGCTTAGATGAGCAGTTCTTC. Amino acids: CASSPLSLDEQFF.

The V and J genes are TRBV18 and TRBJ2-3, with 8 nucleotides matching TRBD2. The trim removed 5 bases at V and 1 base at J, leaving 5 bases unmatched. CDR3 size: 15 residues. Per the germline V gene, CDR1 is KGHSH and CDR2 is LQKENI. The CDR3 DNA reads TGTGCCAGCTCATCGGGACTAGAGGGCACAGATACGCAGTATTTT. Amino acid sequence: CASSSGLEGTDTQYF.

This clonotype has only a few counts. The rearrangement joins TRBV12-3 or TRBV12-4 to TRBJ2-7; D ambiguous. This CDR3 comprises 14 residues. The ends were cut back, 3 bases at V and 0 bases at J, with 9 bases in the middle. CDR3 nucleotide sequence: TGTGCCAGCAGTTTTGGGTTCCGCTCCTACGAGCAGTACTTC. It is translated as CASSFGFRSYEQYF.

The sample holds a few counts of this clonotype. V gene TRBV29-1 combines with J gene TRBJ1-3; D remains ambiguous. V was cut by 4 bases and J by 3 bases, with 10 bases left in between. The CDR3 has 13 residues. The germline gives CDR1 SQVTM, CDR2 ANQGSEA. This CDR3 reads CSVAQKFGNTIYF. In DNA form, the CDR3 reads TGCAGCGTTGCCCAGAAGTTTGGAAACACCATATATTTT.

This clonotype was seen many times. CDR3 nucleotides: TGTGCCAGCAGTTTATTGGGCACCAGGGCTGCTGAAGCTTTCTTT. Its translation: CASSLLGTRAAEAFF. This chain connects TRBV28 to TRBJ1-1; D may be TRBD1 (5 bases). Germline CDR1 reads MDHEN; CDR2 reads SYDVKM. The CDR3 has 15 residues. Trimming took 1 base from V and 6 from J, leaving 15 bases between them.

The V and J genes are TRBV5-1 and TRBJ2-1, with a tentative D call TRBD2 (6 bases). The DNA end is a closer match to TRBJ2-7, so the J assignment may be wrong. Germline V gene lookup returns CDR1 SGHRS and CDR2 YFSETQ. The CDR3 covers 14 residues. Written as DNA, the CDR3 is TGCGCCAGCAGCCGGGACTTCCGCTACAATGAGCAGTACTTC. Translating gives CASSRDFRYNEQYF.

Comments on this clonotype: This may arise from a read error, as a much more abundant clone is one base away. V and J are TRBV2 and TRBJ2-7; possible D gene TRBD2, 5 bases. The CDR3 is 14 residues long. Germline CDR1 is SNHLY and CDR2 is FYNNEI. The CDR3 bases are TGTGCCACCAGTGTAGCGTTAAGCTCCTACGAGCAGTACTTC. Translated: CATSVALSSYEQYF.

The chain joins TRBV11-2 to TRBJ1-3; D is unresolved. V was trimmed by 1 base and J by 0 bases, leaving 10 bases between them. The CDR3 is 16 amino acids. Germline CDR1 is SGHAT and CDR2 is FQNNGV. The CDR3 reads CASSLALLTSGNTIYF. CDR3 bases: TGTGCCAGCAGCTTAGCACTTTTAACCTCTGGAAACACCATATATTTT.

About this clonotype itself: The junction shows a germline mismatch at one end, possibly a read error. This chain joins TRBV16 and TRBJ1-5, with a tentative D call TRBD1 (6 bases). This CDR3 region has 13 residues. Germline loops: CDR1 KGHSY, CDR2 FQNENV. DNA for the CDR3: TGTGCCAGCAGCAGACAGGAAAATCAGCCCCAGCGTTTT. Translation: CASSRQENQPQRF.

This clonotype came up a few times. This chain connects TRBV6-1 to TRBJ2-3; 9 nucleotides match TRBD1. The trim removed 11 bases at V and 3 bases at J, leaving 9 bases unmatched. This CDR3 has 14 residues. CDR1 and CDR2 from the germline V gene are MNHNS and SASEGT. CDR3 DNA: TGTGCCCTGATCCGGGGACAGGGTACAGATACGCAGTATTTT. This sequence encodes CALIRGQGTDTQYF.

This clonotype was found many times. The V call is TRBV28, the J call TRBJ2-7; tentative D call: TRBD1 (5 bases). Germline assignment: CDR1 MDHEN and CDR2 SYDVKM. The CDR3 has 14 amino acids. V was shortened by 3 bases and J by 7 bases, with 16 bases between the two germline ends. The CDR3 nucleotides read TGTGCCAGCAGTTTCCAACGTATCAGGGCTGAGCAGTACTTC. Translation gives CASSFQRIRAEQYF.

The sample holds many counts of this clonotype. The rearrangement links TRBV12-3 or TRBV12-4 to TRBJ2-1, with D tentatively TRBD2 (7 bases). Trimming removed 1 base from V and 5 bases from J, with 15 bases in between. The CDR3 length is 16 residues. CDR3 in DNA: TGTGCCAGCAGTTTAGAGTGGACTAGGGGGGACAATGAGCAGTTCTTC. Protein: CASSLEWTRGDNEQFF.

This clonotype was observed at least ten times. The rearrangement uses TRBV20-1 and TRBJ2-3; the match to TRBD1 covers 10 bases. Germline values: CDR1 DFQATT, CDR2 SNEGSKA (reference sequence). CDR3 length: 14 residues. J gave up 4 bases and V 5 bases, and 6 bases lay outside the gene matches. CDR3 amino acids: CSALPGQGSDTQYF. The DNA for the CDR3 is TGCAGTGCTCTACCGGGACAGGGGTCAGATACGCAGTATTTT.

V usage is TRBV4-1 and J usage is TRBJ2-5, with D maybe TRBD1 (6 bases). This CDR3 is built from 18 residues. Germline CDR1 reads MGHRA; CDR2 reads YSYEKL. Trimming removed 0 bases from V and 4 bases from J, with 21 bases in between. CDR3 loop: CASSQDPQGLGVRETQYF. DNA of the CDR3: TGCGCCAGCAGCCAAGATCCCCAGGGGTTGGGAGTTAGAGAGACCCAGTACTTC.

The gene calls are TRBV9 and TRBJ2-7, with 8 bases matching TRBD2. The CDR3 loop spans 15 amino acids. Germline V CDR1 and CDR2: SGDLS, YYNGEE. V was clipped by 0 bases and J by 4 bases; unmatched bases: 6. CDR3 sequence reads: CASSVAGTSIYEQYF. CDR3 nucleotide sequence: TGTGCCAGCAGCGTAGCCGGGACTAGTATTTACGAGCAGTACTTC. Combining the CDR3 with reference TRBV9 and TRBJ2-7 gives the whole variable domain DSGVTQTPKHLITATGQRVTLRCSPRSGDLSVYWYQQSLDQGLQFLIQYYNGEERAKGNILERFSAQQFPDLHSELNLSSLELGDSALYFCASSVAGTSIYEQYFGPGTRLTVT.

In this sample, this clonotype turned up many times. This chain connects TRBV5-1 to TRBJ2-3; 10 bases map to TRBD2. Germline trimming cut 6 bases from V and 1 base from J; bases unmatched to any gene: 5. The length of the CDR3 is 15 residues. Per the germline V gene, CDR1 is SGHRS and CDR2 is YFSETQ. The CDR3 nucleotides read TGCGCCAGCACCCTAACTAGCGGGGGCACAGATACGCAGTATTTT. This encodes CASTLTSGGTDTQYF.